Below, 21 T cell receptor beta chains from the same sample are listed, as sequenced in a study of blood T cell repertoires in COVID-19. Only in-frame clones appear in the TCRdb table, and some are missing; sequencing was by immunoSEQ multiplex PCR. The sample consists of 55,000 to 65,000 clones, roughly 89% of them appearing once. Sequencing was done on a sample of peripheral blood. Receptors were obtained from a human donor in a cohort sampled during active COVID-19.

The CDR3 region has the DNA TGTGCCAGCAGTGAGAGGGCCGGGTCTAATGAAAAACTGTTTTTT. Amino acids: CASSERAGSNEKLFF. The V call is TRBV6-4, the J call TRBJ1-4; D uncertain. CDR3 size: 15 residues. In germline, CDR1 is MRHNA, CDR2 SNTAGT. The V end lost 3 bases, the J end lost 3 bases, and 11 bases lay between the germline ends.

The chain has TRBV9 and TRBJ2-3; a weak D match, TRBD2 (6 bases). The CDR3 runs 17 residues. Germline V CDR1 and CDR2: SGDLS, YYNGEE. Trimming pared 0 bases from V and 2 bases from J, leaving 16 bases between. The CDR3 protein is CASSVVAQGGFTDTQYF. In nucleotides, the CDR3 is TGTGCCAGCAGCGTAGTGGCCCAGGGAGGATTCACAGATACGCAGTATTTT. Complete variable domain (other parts from reference TRBV9 and TRBJ2-3): DSGVTQTPKHLITATGQRVTLRCSPRSGDLSVYWYQQSLDQGLQFLIQYYNGEERAKGNILERFSAQQFPDLHSELNLSSLELGDSALYFCASSVVAQGGFTDTQYFGPGTRLTVL.

This clone has just one count. The chain uses TRBV28 and TRBJ2-7; perhaps TRBD2 as D (5 bases). The germline V gene encodes CDR1 MDHEN and CDR2 SYDVKM. The CDR3 totals 14 residues. The V gene lost 7 bases and the J gene lost 0 bases, with 13 bases spanning the gap. Here the CDR3 reads CASMPGSSSYEQYF. The CDR3 region has the DNA TGTGCCAGCATGCCGGGGTCAAGCTCCTACGAGCAGTACTTC.

This clone was observed once. The rearrangement joins TRBV7-3 to TRBJ2-5; 14 bases line up with TRBD2. The J segment lost 5 bases and the V segment lost 0 bases, leaving 5 bases of the junction unmatched. This CDR3 is built from 17 residues. The germline gives CDR1 SGHTA, CDR2 FQGTGA. CDR3 sequence: CASSLTGLAGVYETQYF. DNA for the CDR3: TGTGCCAGCAGCTTAACGGGACTAGCGGGAGTATACGAGACCCAGTACTTC.

This sequence joins TRBV7-9 and TRBJ2-5; a possible D gene is TRBD1 (6 bases). V lost 0 bases to trimming and J lost 2 bases, with 13 bases between them. The CDR3 has 16 residues. Germline values: CDR1 SEHNR, CDR2 FQNEAQ (reference sequence). Written as DNA, the CDR3 is TGTGCCAGCAGCTTAGCGCTAACAGGGTTACAAGAGACCCAGTACTTC. This encodes CASSLALTGLQETQYF.

The chain joins TRBV18 to TRBJ1-1; 8 bases fit TRBD1. The CDR3 covers 18 residues. In germline, CDR1 is KGHSH, CDR2 LQKENI. The junction had 10 bases not matched to a gene; V was cut back by 1 base and J by 0 bases. The CDR3 nucleotides are TGTGCCAGCTCACCACTACAAATCAGGGGGCTTATGAACACTGAAGCTTTCTTT. Its translation: CASSPLQIRGLMNTEAFF. Supplemented by reference TRBV18 and TRBJ1-1, the full variable domain reads NAGVMQNPRHLVRRRGQEARLRCSPMKGHSHVYWYRQLPEEGLKFMVYLQKENIIDESGMPKERFSAEFPKEGPSILRIQQVVRGDSAAYFCASSPLQIRGLMNTEAFFGQGTRLTVV.

The V gene is TRBV18, the J gene TRBJ1-5; 9 bases line up with TRBD1. The CDR3 runs 15 residues. The germline gives CDR1 KGHSH, CDR2 LQKENI. V gave up 4 bases and J gave up 3 bases; unmatched junction bases: 4. The chain's CDR3 is CASSLGQGNNQPQHF. Written as DNA, the CDR3 is TGTGCCAGCTCACTAGGACAGGGGAACAATCAGCCCCAGCATTTT.

The chain uses TRBV3-1 (or the pseudogene TRBV3-2) and TRBJ2-3; 9 nucleotides line up with TRBD2. Germline CDR1 LGHDT, CDR2 YNNKEL (reference sequence). The CDR3 is 16 amino acids. J lost 0 bases, V lost 4 bases, and 5 bases had no gene match. CDR3 sequence (DNA): TGTGCCAGCAGCCTAGCGGGGGTTACTAGCACAGATACGCAGTATTTT. It encodes CASSLAGVTSTDTQYF.

The chain is built from TRBV9 and TRBJ1-6; D is undetermined. Germline V gives CDR1 SGDLS, CDR2 YYNGEE. This CDR3 is built from 16 residues. V lost 0 bases to trimming and J lost 3 bases, with 10 bases between them. The CDR3 sequence: CASSVDDGLYNSPLHF. In DNA form, the CDR3 reads TGTGCCAGCAGCGTAGATGACGGACTCTATAATTCACCCCTCCACTTT.

The V gene is TRBV4-1, the J gene TRBJ1-2; no clear D gene. This CDR3 is 15 amino acids long. Deletions cut 0 bases from V and 4 bases from J, with 12 bases between. Germline V gene data show CDR1 as MGHRA and CDR2 as YSYEKL. CDR3 residues: CASSQDQELTYGYTF. The CDR3 nucleotides are TGCGCCAGCAGCCAAGATCAGGAATTGACCTATGGCTACACCTTC.

V is TRBV3-1 (or the pseudogene TRBV3-2) and J is TRBJ1-6; D is perhaps TRBD1 (6 bases). The V end lost 0 bases, the J end lost 10 bases, and 22 bases lay between the germline ends. Per germline, CDR1 LGHDT and CDR2 YNNKEL (reference sequence). This CDR3 contains 18 residues. CDR3 in DNA: TGTGCCAGCAGCCAAGAATTTCGCCCGGGGGGGGGCGGATCACCCCTCCACTTT. Its protein product is CASSQEFRPGGGGSPLHF.

This chain links TRBV29-1 with TRBJ2-3; D is unresolved. Trimming shortened V by 3 bases and J by 1 base, and 5 bases separated the two germline ends. Germline V lookup: CDR1 SQVTM, CDR2 ANQGSEA. This CDR3 comprises 12 residues. CDR3 amino acids: CSVEAGTDTQYF. The CDR3 coding sequence is TGCAGCGTTGAGGCAGGCACAGATACGCAGTATTTT.

The rearrangement links TRBV13 to TRBJ2-7, with TRBD2 as a possible D gene (6 bases). Germline CDR1 and CDR2: PRHDT and FYEKMQ (reference sequence). This CDR3 spans 14 amino acids. Trimming stripped 5 bases from V and 4 bases from J, with 15 bases between. The CDR3 spells CASSPGIAAYEQYF. The CDR3 DNA reads TGTGCCAGCAGCCCCGGGATAGCGGCGTACGAGCAGTACTTC.

The rearrangement joins TRBV19 to TRBJ2-7, with D possibly being TRBD2 (6 bases). V was clipped by 5 bases and J by 0 bases, with 8 bases between them. Germline V lookup: CDR1 LNHDA, CDR2 SQIVND (reference sequence). This CDR3 contains 13 residues. The CDR3 loop reads CASSPGSSYEQYF. CDR3 bases: TGTGCCAGTAGTCCCGGGAGCTCCTACGAGCAGTACTTC.

This clone was seen once. The chain joins TRBV9 to TRBJ2-3; D is possibly TRBD2 (5 bases). Germline V gene data show CDR1 as SGDLS and CDR2 as YYNGEE. This CDR3 has 15 residues. V lost 4 bases and J lost 1, with 13 bases in between. The CDR3 DNA is TGTGCCAGCAGCATACGGAGGTCGGGCACAGATACGCAGTATTTT. This gives the protein CASSIRRSGTDTQYF.

The J gene is TRBJ2-2, the V gene TRBV24-1; the D gene is possibly TRBD1 (5 bases). The germline gives CDR1 KGHDR, CDR2 SFDVKD. Trimming took 7 bases from V and 1 from J, leaving 12 bases between them. The CDR3 runs to 15 residues. Here the CDR3 reads CATRSTAGNTGELFF. The CDR3 nucleotides are TGTGCCACCAGGTCGACAGCTGGGAACACCGGGGAGCTGTTTTTT.

The chain links TRBV28 to TRBJ1-1; 10 positions match TRBD1. This CDR3 is built from 13 residues. Germline CDR1 reads MDHEN; CDR2 reads SYDVKM. V dropped 6 bases and J dropped 6; count of bases not matched to a gene: 4. DNA for the CDR3: TGTGCCAGCAGACCGGGACAGGGGCCTGAAGCTTTCTTT. Its translation is CASRPGQGPEAFF. The full variable domain, its missing parts supplied by reference TRBV28 and TRBJ1-1, is DVKVTQSSRYLVKRTGEKVFLECVQDMDHENMFWYRQDPGLGLRLIYFSYDVKMKEKGDIPEGYSVSREKKERFSLILESASTNQTSMYLCASRPGQGPEAFFGQGTRLTVV.

This rearrangement joins TRBV2 to TRBJ1-2; no reliable D call. The CDR3 sequence is 13 residues long. Trimming removed 4 bases from V and 2 bases from J, with 8 bases in between. CDR1 and CDR2 from the germline V gene are SNHLY and FYNNEI. CDR3 nucleotides: TGTGCCAGCAGTGTGAGCAGGAACTATGGCTACACCTTC. Amino acids: CASSVSRNYGYTF.

The V gene is TRBV11-2, the J gene TRBJ2-5, with 10 bases that match TRBD2. Trimming removed 7 bases from V and 2 bases from J; junction bases left unmatched: 4. The CDR3 is made up of 14 amino acids. CDR1 and CDR2 from the germline V gene are SGHAT and FQNNGV. CDR3 sequence: CASTRTSGQETQYF. CDR3 sequence (DNA): TGTGCCAGCACCCGGACTAGCGGACAAGAGACCCAGTACTTC.

The V gene is TRBV18, the J gene TRBJ2-7; 7 nucleotides line up with TRBD1. CDR1 and CDR2 from the germline V gene are KGHSH and LQKENI. The CDR3 runs to 15 residues. The V and J ends lost 0 bases and 2 bases, in that order; junction bases with no gene match: 4. The CDR3: CASSPPGQPAYEQYF. The CDR3 nucleotides read TGTGCCAGCTCACCACCGGGACAGCCAGCCTACGAGCAGTACTTC.

This clone occurred a few times. V usage is TRBV20-1 and J usage is TRBJ2-1, with a weak D call TRBD2 (5 bases). V was pared by 1 base and J by 12 bases, with 10 bases between. CDR3 length: 11 residues. The germline CDR1 and CDR2 sequences are DFQATT and SNEGSKA (reference sequence). CDR3 residues: CSARAPEGQFF. The CDR3, as DNA: TGCAGTGCTAGAGCCCCCGAGGGGCAGTTCTTC.